This T cell receptor (beta chain) was recovered during a study of shared clonotypes between healthy human individuals (dated by TCRdb to about 2020). Regarding the research as a whole: The cohort included three men and a couple of women between 18 and 49 years of age. For each donor, three plates each were used for CD4 naive and CD4 memory, two plates were used for CD8 naive, and one plate was used for CD8 memory. To estimate repertoire size and how much clonotypes are shared between individuals, the study performed deep sequencing of blood TCR repertoires from a few healthy adults. Different laboratories and diverse techniques were used to prepare libraries and sequence TCR repertoires, to increase sequencing depth and limit assay-specific biases. Between about 0.8 and 9 billion PBMCs per donor were obtained by leukapheresis.

What the research found in general, with its limitations: Naive subsets generally had larger estimated clonotype richness than memory subsets did. Sharing across several donors was observed for around 4.8% of naive CD4, over 3% of naive CD8, 2.3% of memory CD4, and less than 0.45% of memory CD8 clonotypes. Based on pairwise subsampling, the degree of clonotype sharing among donors was expected to be affected by sequencing depth. Clonotypes shared by all four sorted-subset donors showed higher generation probabilities than non-shared clonotypes. Incomplete sequencing was indicated by rarefaction of sorted-subset datasets, despite the large sequencing depth. The genetic and exposure-history diversity represented was limited by the small number of donors. Sampling was restricted to blood, and TCR repertoires in tissue are likely to differ from TCR repertoires in blood.

The CDR3 goes from the cysteine to the phenylalanine over 14 residues. Only the CDR3 region is kept as DNA, spanning 42 bases read in frame from base 1. Via the germline V gene, CDR1 is SNHLY and CDR2 FYNNEI. Cut back by 8 bases and 4 bases, the V and J ends lie 15 bases apart. Using the deep immunoSEQ assay, multiplex PCR amplified TCR CDR3 regions from genomic DNA. Extracted genomic DNA from each cell subset was spread evenly across all wells of several immunoSEQ 96-well plates, with each plate serving as a replicate. For sorted subsets, approximately 190 ng genomic DNA, equal to 30,000 to 35,000 T cell genomes, was loaded into each replicate PCR. The purified libraries were quantified using a Qubit 3.0 fluorometer, sized with a Bioanalyzer 2100, and then quantified again using the KAPA Library Quantification kit. Every immunoSEQ 96-well plate was sequenced on a dedicated single-read 150-cycle Illumina NextSeq 550 flow cell. Processing in the source paper ran as follows. The immunoSEQ output contained only junctional sequences without quality scores, so filtering could not match that applied to full-length reads. To assign V/J genes and CDR3, sequences were annotated using PyIR, a Python wrapper for IgBLAST v1.9, with IMGT germline references. Any read was removed if the V/J assignment was weak (E-value above 1e-6), the CDR3 was missing, or the read contained stop codons, out-of-frame junctions, or ambiguous translated residues. V3J clonotypes were defined as sequences sharing the same inferred V gene, J gene, and CDR3 amino acid sequence. Percentage overlap between repertoires was computed as shared unique clonotypes divided by the size of the smaller repertoire. RTK rarefaction, the Chao1 estimator, and Recon v2.1 estimates of unobserved clonotypes were used to assess repertoire richness. OLGA was used to compute generation probabilities for all TCRbeta clonotypes that the gDNA method yielded from a handful of donors. The clones in this table, taken by TCRdb from immuneACCESS, are in-frame only. Not every clone is retained; where verified, under half of the shortfall comes from an unresolved V gene, and the cause of the rest is unknown. That table gives V, J and clone size, and the DNA gave D and trimming. Counted in this sample were under 1,900,000 clones; less than 99% of them appeared once. Together, the top ten hold approximately 0.38% of the sample.

Healthy HIV-negative adults with no recently reported acute infections or vaccinations were included as donors. Every donor was a Caucasian adult living in Nashville, Tennessee, USA. Magnetic negative selection was used to enrich CD4+ T cells, after which naive cells were positively selected on CD45RA and the negative fraction became the memory subset. Blood was obtained by leukapheresis, after which PBMCs were separated by Ficoll-Histopaque density gradient centrifugation and cryopreserved in liquid nitrogen vapor phase. Analytical flow cytometry was used to check the purity and quantity of every magnetically sorted T cell population. Genomic DNA was isolated from every sorted fraction and measured by UV absorbance on a Nanodrop 2000c. This clone appeared once. Its antigen is currently not known. Per-base quality was not reported, and no clone a single base away is much larger than it.

The sample was naive CD4+ T cells sorted from blood. The cell subset or site label, as the study defines it: CD45RA+ positively selected. The chain links TRBV2 with TRBJ1-5, and possibly TRBD1, on 5 matching bases. The source of this sequence is a man aged 30-40 years in good health. The bases are TGTGCCAGCTCGTGGCAGGGAAGAAATCAGCCCCAGCATTTT. It translates to CASSWQGRNQPQHF.